Described below is a single T cell receptor (beta chain) sequence and its context. As yet, its antigen is unknown. The data belong to a study of T cell repertoires in cytomegalovirus infection. Study-wide context: It was recently identified HLA-C-restricted and well-studied HLA-B-restricted CMV epitopes that the study used. Indicated by public TCR beta signatures were CMV infection and matching HLA type. Study observations and caveats: Within the response measured ex vivo, HLA-C-restricted CMV-specific TCR beta clonotypes were dominant. Carriers of CMV and the relevant HLA type were discriminated by public TCR beta frequency.

CDR1 and CDR2 from the germline V gene are MDHEN and SYDVKM. The CDR3 is made up of 15 amino acids. Losses at the gene ends were 5 bases for V and 2 bases for J; bases not matched to a gene: 8. Via MiXCR, TCRdb re-called the reads, giving one row per CDR3 protein. The table lists 110,000 or so distinct CDR3 sequences, around 31% of them singletons. Sequenced here: CD8+ T cells from cultured PBMCs, sampled from culture after CMV antigen stimulation. This rearrangement joins TRBV28 to TRBJ2-7; TRBD1 matches 8 bases. The TCR was taken from a human donor in good health (CMV status not recorded). Some clones in this sample may be carry-over from other donors' samples. DNA for the CDR3: TGTGCCAGCAGTAGAGGACAGGGCTGGCCCTACGAGCAGTACTTC. This translates into CASSRGQGWPYEQYF. Full variable domain (missing parts from reference TRBV28 and TRBJ2-7): DVKVTQSSRYLVKRTGEKVFLECVQDMDHENMFWYRQDPGLGLRLIYFSYDVKMKEKGDIPEGYSVSREKKERFSLILESASTNQTSMYLCASSRGQGWPYEQYFGPGTRLTVT.